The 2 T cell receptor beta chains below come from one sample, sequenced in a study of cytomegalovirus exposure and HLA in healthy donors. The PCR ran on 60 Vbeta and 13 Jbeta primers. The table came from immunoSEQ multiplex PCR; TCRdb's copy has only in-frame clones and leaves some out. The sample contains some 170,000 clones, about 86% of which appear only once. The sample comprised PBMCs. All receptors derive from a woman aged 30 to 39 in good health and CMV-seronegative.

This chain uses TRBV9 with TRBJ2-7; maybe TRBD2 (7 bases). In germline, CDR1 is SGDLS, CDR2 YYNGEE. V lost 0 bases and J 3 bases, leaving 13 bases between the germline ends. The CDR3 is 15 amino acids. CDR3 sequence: CASSVEGGAVYEQYF. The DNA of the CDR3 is TGTGCCAGCAGCGTAGAGGGGGGGGCAGTCTACGAGCAGTACTTC.

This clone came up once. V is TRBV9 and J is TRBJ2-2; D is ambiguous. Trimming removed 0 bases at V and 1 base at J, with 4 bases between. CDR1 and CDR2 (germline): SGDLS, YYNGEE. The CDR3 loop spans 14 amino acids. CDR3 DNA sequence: TGTGCCAGCAGCGTAGCTTGGAACACCGGGGAGCTGTTTTTT. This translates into CASSVAWNTGELFF.